Below are 3 T cell receptor beta chains sequenced from a single sample in a study of blood T cell repertoires in COVID-19. TCRdb's copy holds only in-frame clones and misses some; the assay was immunoSEQ multiplex PCR. The data show roughly 88,000 clones, roughly 80% seen once. Sequencing used peripheral blood. All receptors derive from a woman older than 75 with acute or convalescent COVID-19.

The V and J genes are TRBV5-1 and TRBJ2-5, with 11 bases that match TRBD1. The CDR3 covers 14 residues. V lost 5 bases to trimming and J lost 4 bases; unmatched junction nucleotides: 4. The V gene's germline CDR1 is SGHRS and CDR2 YFSETQ. The CDR3 protein is CASRIGTGGETQYF. The CDR3, as DNA: TGCGCCAGCAGAATTGGGACAGGGGGAGAGACCCAGTACTTC.

This chain joins TRBV25-1 and TRBJ1-2, with D unresolved. The CDR3 runs to 12 residues. The V gene's germline CDR1 is MGHDK and CDR2 SYGVNS. The DNA for the CDR3 is TGTGCGCCCCGTCTGGACTTCTATGGCTACACCTTC. This encodes CAPRLDFYGYTF.

This clone was picked up a small number of times. One end of the junction varies from germline; a read error may be responsible. This chain uses TRBV7-9 with TRBJ2-3, with TRBD2 matching over 12 bases. Per germline, CDR1 SEHNR and CDR2 FQNEAQ (reference sequence). There are 14 residues in the CDR3. The CDR3 DNA is TGTGCCAGCAGCCTAGCGGGGGGGTCGGATACGCAGTATTTT. Translation: CASSLAGGSDTQYF.